These 20 T cell receptor beta chains came from one sample sequenced in a study of T cells in Graves' hyperthyroidism and ophthalmopathy. Amplified regions were TCR beta CDR3 sequences from RNA transcripts. TCR CDR3 regions were first amplified by RT-PCR with HTBI primers. TCRdb reprocessed the multiplex PCR reads via MiXCR and lists one record per CDR3 protein. The table records around 700,000 distinct CDR3 sequences, about 17% of them present only once. Sequenced: blood. The receptors originated from a woman in her fifties or sixties with Graves' hyperthyroidism that later progressed to Graves' ophthalmopathy.

Ten or more counts support this clonotype. The rearrangement joins TRBV11-1 to TRBJ2-2; 9 bases fit TRBD1. The germline CDR1 and CDR2 sequences are SGHAT and FQDESV (reference sequence). The V gene end was trimmed by 5 bases and the J gene end by 5 bases; junction bases not matched to a gene: 6. This CDR3 is built from 15 residues. In DNA form, the CDR3 reads TGTGCCAGCAGCCACACGACAGGGGGGACCGGGGAGCTGTTTTTT. The encoded protein is CASSHTTGGTGELFF.

This clonotype has just a few counts. The chain uses TRBV20-1 and TRBJ2-1; D possibly corresponds to TRBD1 (5 bases). The CDR3 has 13 amino acids. Germline CDR1 DFQATT, CDR2 SNEGSKA (reference sequence). Trimming pared 6 bases from V and 1 base from J, leaving 10 bases between. CDR3 sequence (DNA): TGCAGTGCCGCGGACAATTCCTACAATGAGCAGTTCTTC. Amino acids: CSAADNSYNEQFF.

In this sample, this clonotype turned up many times. The chain is built from TRBV2 and TRBJ2-1; D not certain. The germline gives CDR1 SNHLY, CDR2 FYNNEI. This CDR3 region has 15 residues. The ends were cut back, 5 bases at V and 1 base at J, with 12 bases in the middle. CDR3 loop: CASSRDLVSYNEQFF. DNA of the CDR3: TGTGCCAGCAGTAGAGACCTTGTGTCCTACAATGAGCAGTTCTTC.

Many counts were recorded for this clonotype. This chain joins TRBV5-1 and TRBJ2-5; TRBD2 agrees at 8 bases. This CDR3 is 15 amino acids long. The junction had 4 bases not matched to a gene; V was cut back by 0 bases and J by 3 bases. Per germline, CDR1 SGHRS and CDR2 YFSETQ. CDR3 residues: CASSLAPTSEETQYF. The CDR3 nucleotides read TGCGCCAGCAGCTTGGCTCCGACTAGCGAAGAGACCCAGTACTTC.

There are many counts of this clonotype. The V gene is TRBV11-3, the J gene TRBJ2-1; 10 positions agree with TRBD1. The CDR3 is made up of 16 amino acids. Germline V gene sequence: CDR1 SGHNT, CDR2 YENEEA. Germline trimming cut 0 bases from V and 1 base from J; bases unmatched to any gene: 0. The CDR3 loop reads CASSLEGQGSYNEQFF. The CDR3 nucleotides are TGTGCCAGCAGCTTAGAGGGACAGGGGTCCTACAATGAGCAGTTCTTC.

This chain joins TRBV19 and TRBJ1-1, with a weak D call TRBD1 (5 bases). Germline CDR1 LNHDA, CDR2 SQIVND (reference sequence). V dropped 3 bases and J dropped 7 bases, with 12 bases sitting between them. This CDR3 spans 13 amino acids. The CDR3 sequence: CASSIRDWSEAFF. CDR3 coding DNA: TGTGCCAGTAGTATCAGGGACTGGAGTGAAGCTTTCTTT.

This clonotype has ten or more counts. The chain couples TRBV11-3 to TRBJ2-1; D remains ambiguous. This CDR3 has 16 amino acids. Per the germline V gene, CDR1 is SGHNT and CDR2 is YENEEA. The V and J ends lost 3 bases and 8 bases respectively, with 20 bases between them. CDR3 protein: CASSLAAGLTVYEQFF. The DNA for the CDR3 is TGTGCCAGCAGCTTGGCCGCTGGGCTAACCGTCTATGAGCAGTTCTTC.

This clonotype was detected many times. V usage is TRBV7-9 and J usage is TRBJ2-6, with no clear D. The CDR3 contains 15 residues. Germline values: CDR1 SEHNR, CDR2 FQNEAQ (reference sequence). V dropped 8 bases and J dropped 4 bases, with 15 bases sitting between them. The CDR3 coding sequence is TGTGCCAGCGGGGTTACCCGTGAGGGGGCCAACGTCCTGACTTTC. Translated, it gives CASGVTREGANVLTF. Complete variable domain (other parts from reference TRBV7-9 and TRBJ2-6): DTGVSQNPRHKITKRGQNVTFRCDPISEHNRLYWYRQTLGQGPEFLTYFQNEAQLEKSRLLSDRFSAERPKGSFSTLEIQRTEQGDSAMYLCASGVTREGANVLTFGAGSRLTVL.

A few counts support this clonotype. The chain employs TRBV4-2 and TRBJ2-5; perhaps TRBD2 as D (6 bases). CDR3 length equals 15 residues. V lost 0 bases, J lost 7 bases, and 15 bases lay in between. Germline V gene lookup returns CDR1 LGHNA and CDR2 YNFKEQ. The CDR3 reads CASSQDSERVRTQYF. CDR3 nucleotide sequence: TGTGCCAGCAGCCAAGATTCTGAGCGGGTCCGGACCCAGTACTTC.

The chain has TRBV2 and TRBJ1-5; tentatively, D is TRBD1 (6 bases). Trimming removed 8 bases at V and 4 bases at J, with 18 bases between. Germline CDR1 reads SNHLY; CDR2 reads FYNNEI. The CDR3 loop spans 15 amino acids. CDR3 coding DNA: TGTGCCAGCGCTGAACTCCGGGACACAAATCAGCCCCAGCATTTT. Amino acid sequence: CASAELRDTNQPQHF. Full variable domain (missing parts from reference TRBV2 and TRBJ1-5): EPEVTQTPSHQVTQMGQEVILRCVPISNHLYFYWYRQILGQKVEFLVSFYNNEISEKSEIFDDQFSVERPDGSNFTLKIRSTKLEDSAMYFCASAELRDTNQPQHFGDGTRLSIL.

The genes are TRBV5-6 and TRBJ2-5; D ambiguous. The CDR3 length is 16 residues. Germline CDR1 and CDR2: SGHDT and YYEEEE. Trimming left V 2 bases short and J 5 bases short, with 19 bases between. The CDR3 DNA is TGTGCCAGCAGCTTACTGGCCCCCATCCGCCGTGAGACCCAGTACTTC. Protein sequence: CASSLLAPIRRETQYF.

There are a few counts of this clonotype. One junction end does not reproduce the germline sequence, and a read error may be involved. This chain uses TRBV7-3 with TRBJ1-1; TRBD1 matches 8 bases. Germline CDR1 is SGHTA and CDR2 is FQGTGA. CDR3 length: 15 residues. CDR3 sequence: CASSAYRGRNTEAFF. CDR3 coding DNA: TGCGCCAGCAGCGCATACAGGGGGAGAAACACTGAAGCTTTCTTT. Together with reference TRBV7-3 and TRBJ1-1, the CDR3 gives the full variable domain: GAGVSQTPSNKVTEKGKYVELRCDPISGHTALYWYRQSLGQGPEFLIYFQGTGAADDSGLPNDRFFAVRPEGSVSTLKIQRTERGDSAVYLCASSAYRGRNTEAFFGQGTRLTVV.

This clonotype was counted only a few times. The rearrangement links TRBV20-1 to TRBJ2-1, with 8 positions matching TRBD2. The CDR3 has 17 amino acids. CDR1 and CDR2 (germline): DFQATT, SNEGSKA (reference sequence). V gave up 2 bases and J gave up 1 base; unmatched junction bases: 10. The CDR3 DNA sequence: TGCAGTGCTAGAATCGAGCGGGGGCTTATATCCTACAATGAGCAGTTCTTC. Protein: CSARIERGLISYNEQFF.

This clonotype has only one observation. The V gene is TRBV29-1, the J gene TRBJ1-3; D is unclear. The CDR3 covers 13 residues. Trimming left V 5 bases short and J 2 bases short, with 10 bases between. CDR1 and CDR2 (germline): SQVTM, ANQGSEA. CDR3 sequence (DNA): TGCAGCGTTAGACCGACCACTGGAAACACCATATATTTT. Amino acids: CSVRPTTGNTIYF.

About this clonotype itself: The missing conserved phenylalanine or tryptophan at the end of this CDR3 makes a read error likely. This sequence joins TRBV12-3 or TRBV12-4 and TRBJ2-1; 11 nucleotides agree with TRBD2. The CDR3 contains 19 residues. V trimming: 1 base; J trimming: 5 bases; junction bases outside the gene matches: 13. In DNA form, the CDR3 reads TGTGCCAGCAGTTTAGGTATCGGGGCTAGCGGGGGGTACCACAATGAGCAGTTCCTC. Residues: CASSLGIGASGGYHNEQFL.

This chain links TRBV6-1 with TRBJ2-1; 8 bases are a match to TRBD2. Germline lookup yields CDR1 MNHNS and CDR2 SASEGT. The CDR3 is made up of 16 amino acids. J lost 7 bases, V lost 6 bases, and 14 bases had no gene match. For the CDR3, the DNA is TGTGCCAGCAGCCGCGGGGGAGCGGGGGTGGGGAATGAGCAGTTCTTC. It translates to CASSRGGAGVGNEQFF.

This clonotype was found many times. V and J are TRBV30 and TRBJ2-4, with D unclear. Trimming removed 4 bases at V and 5 bases at J, with 12 bases between. The length of the CDR3 is 13 residues. Looked up from germline, CDR1 is GTSNPN and CDR2 is SVGIG (reference sequence). DNA of the CDR3: TGTGCCTGGATCGCAGATACCCAAAACATTCAGTACTTC. Translating gives CAWIADTQNIQYF.

The rearrangement joins TRBV19 to TRBJ1-5; D gene unclear. Per the germline V gene, CDR1 is LNHDA and CDR2 is SQIVND (reference sequence). The length of the CDR3 is 14 residues. Deletions cut 3 bases from V and 0 bases from J, with 6 bases between. The CDR3 region is CASSMFASNQPQHF. The CDR3 DNA reads TGTGCCAGTAGTATGTTTGCTAGCAATCAGCCCCAGCATTTT. The variable domain in full, completed from reference TRBV19 and TRBJ1-5, reads DGGITQSPKYLFRKEGQNVTLSCEQNLNHDAMYWYRQDPGQGLRLIYYSQIVNDFQKGDIAEGYSVSREKKESFPLTVTSAQKNPTAFYLCASSMFASNQPQHFGDGTRLSIL.

This clonotype has just a few counts. This chain uses TRBV20-1 with TRBJ2-3, with D perhaps matching TRBD2 (5 bases). Per germline, CDR1 DFQATT and CDR2 SNEGSKA (reference sequence). With 3 bases removed from V and 2 bases from J, the gap between germline ends came to 18 bases. The CDR3 loop spans 16 amino acids. The CDR3 nucleotides read TGCAGTGCTAGGACGAGCGCCGCGGGTCTCACAGATACGCAGTATTTT. As protein: CSARTSAAGLTDTQYF.

This chain connects TRBV5-5 to TRBJ1-3, with D perhaps TRBD1 (6 bases). Trimming shortened V by 4 bases and J by 4 bases, and 18 bases separated the two germline ends. Germline V CDR1 and CDR2: SGHKS, YYEKEE (reference sequence). The CDR3 has 16 residues. CDR3 DNA: TGTGCCAGCAGCCCCCTGAGGGGGGCTTCGGGAAACACCATATATTTT. Translation: CASSPLRGASGNTIYF.